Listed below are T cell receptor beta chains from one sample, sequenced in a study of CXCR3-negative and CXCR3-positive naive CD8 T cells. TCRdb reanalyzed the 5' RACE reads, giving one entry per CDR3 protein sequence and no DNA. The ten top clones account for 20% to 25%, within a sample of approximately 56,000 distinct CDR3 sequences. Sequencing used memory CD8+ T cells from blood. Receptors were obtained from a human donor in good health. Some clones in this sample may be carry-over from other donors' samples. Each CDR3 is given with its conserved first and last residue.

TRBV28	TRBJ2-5	CASNAGVLETQYF
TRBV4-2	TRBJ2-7	CASSQATGDSSYEQYF
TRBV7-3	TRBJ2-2	CASSSGTSGNTGELFF
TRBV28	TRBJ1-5	CASSLRTGHSNQPQHF
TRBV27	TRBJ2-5	CASSLSGKQETQYF
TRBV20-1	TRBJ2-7	CSARDTGAPYEQYF
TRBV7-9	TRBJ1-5	CASSSTGQGGSNQPQHF
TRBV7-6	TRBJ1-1	CASSLSETELNTEAFF
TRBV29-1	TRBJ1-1	CSVGFGAPPEAFF
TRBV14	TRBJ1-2	CASSQRSGGMDYGYTF
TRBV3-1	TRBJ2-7	CASSQDWARGEQYF
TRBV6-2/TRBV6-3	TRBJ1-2	CASSDVFAVYGYTF
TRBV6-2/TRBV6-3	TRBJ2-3	CASSQLQAITDTQYF
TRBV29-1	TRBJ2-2	CSVEDRAPNTGELFF
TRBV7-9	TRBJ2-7	CASSLEGQGYEQYF
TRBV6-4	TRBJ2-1	CASSDSASGEYNEQFF
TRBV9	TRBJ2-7	CASSPRNSYEQYF
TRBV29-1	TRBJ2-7	CSVDLAGDYEQYF
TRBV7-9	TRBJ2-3	CASSFPGTQMDTDTQYF
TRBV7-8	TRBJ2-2	CASSLVPGGAYTGELFF
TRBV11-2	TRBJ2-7	CASSLVGPRLFKRISEQYF
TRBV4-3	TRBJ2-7	CASSQVPGSSYEQYF
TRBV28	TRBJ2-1	CASSPGTGSGAYNEQFF
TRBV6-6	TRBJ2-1	CASSYILAGNNEQFF
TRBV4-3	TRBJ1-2	CASSQDRQGGSYGYTF
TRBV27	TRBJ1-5	CASSKQGQPQHF
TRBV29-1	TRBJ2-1	CSVEGTSGRALHNEQFF
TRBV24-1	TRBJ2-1	CATSDLKNDEQFF
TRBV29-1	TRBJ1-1	CSVETGNTEAFF
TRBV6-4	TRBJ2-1	CASSDSTSGGDYNEQFF
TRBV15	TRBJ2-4	CATSTIGGKNIQYF
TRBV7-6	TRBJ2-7	CASSFEIAGGRSSYEQYF
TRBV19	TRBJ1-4	CASSAGTGLEKLFF
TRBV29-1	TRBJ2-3	CSPCRQQKTDTQYF
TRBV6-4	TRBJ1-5	CASSETGDGNPPQHF
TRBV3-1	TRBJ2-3	CASSQDGTGTDTQYF
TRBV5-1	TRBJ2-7	CASSLVADTIPYEQYF
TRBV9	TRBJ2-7	CASSVADHSYEQYF
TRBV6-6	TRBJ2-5	CASSYVRGGQETQYF
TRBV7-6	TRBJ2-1	CASSLGPLGGSYNEQFF
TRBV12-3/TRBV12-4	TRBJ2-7	CASSPPSQLYEQYF
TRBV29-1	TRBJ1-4	CSVLGQGEEKLFF
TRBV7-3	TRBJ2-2	CASSYTSGGPAGELFF
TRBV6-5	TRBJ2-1	CASSYSGLAAGEQFF
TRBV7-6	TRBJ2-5	CASTPTGGAGVTQYF
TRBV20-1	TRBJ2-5	CSAQKFPGLAGGQETQYF
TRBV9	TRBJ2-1	CASSVEPGYRGALWSSYNEQFF
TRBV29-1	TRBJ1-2	CSVGGTGTSYGYTF
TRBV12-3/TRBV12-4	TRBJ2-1	CASSLGTSGTANEQFF
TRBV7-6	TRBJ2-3	CASSLGGTTDTQYF
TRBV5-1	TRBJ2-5	CASSPEAGPETQYF
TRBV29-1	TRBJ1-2	CSVEDQGQVGYTF
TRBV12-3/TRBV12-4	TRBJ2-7	CASSRASGGVYEQYF
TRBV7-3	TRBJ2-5	CASSPGLARQETQYF